A selection of T cell receptor beta chains follows, all from one sample in a study of response to subunit inactivated influenza vaccine. TCRdb re-called the RT-PCR reads through MiXCR, storing one row per CDR3 protein. The data show around 320,000 distinct CDR3 sequences, around 22% seen once. The sample consisted of PBMCs from blood, taken roughly 20 months after vaccination. The receptors come from a man aged 50 to 75 who received an inactivated influenza vaccine. CDR3s include the opening cysteine and the closing phenylalanine or tryptophan. D genes are given only for firm matches. Clone size appears in some rows only: once, few, many, or a class for an expanded clone.

TRBJ1-1 | . | TRBV7-9 | . | TGTGCCAGCAGCCCTCCTGAGGGGGGAAAGAACACTGAAGCTTTCTTT | CASSPPEGGKNTEAFF
TRBJ2-1 | few | TRBV7-9 | . | TGTGCCAGCAGCTTGATTCTTAGCTACAATGAGCAGTTCTTC | CASSLILSYNEQFF
TRBJ1-1 | many | TRBV6-5 | . | TGTGCCAGCAGTTACTCGCCAGGGAATCGAATTTTGACTGAAGCTTTCTTT | CASSYSPGNRILTEAFF
TRBJ1-5 | . | TRBV10-3 | . | TGTGCCATCAGGGCCCCTGGGGGCGGCAGTCAGCCCCAGCATTTT | CAIRAPGGGSQPQHF
TRBJ1-1 | few | TRBV6-2/TRBV6-3 | . | TGTGCCAGCAGTTACTCCGGACACTCCACTGAAGCTTTCTTT | CASSYSGHSTEAFF
TRBJ2-7 | . | TRBV6-2/TRBV6-3 | TRBD1 | TGTGCCAGCAGTCCCGGCCGGGACAGCCAGCGGTACTTC | CASSPGRDSQRYF
TRBJ2-3 | . | TRBV6-5 | . | TGTGCCACGCGCCCCGGGACAGATACGCAGTATTTT | CATRPGTDTQYF
TRBJ1-4 | . | TRBV12-3/TRBV12-4 | . | TGTGCCAGCAGTTTCGGGGGACTTCCGCTGTTTTTT | CASSFGGLPLFF
TRBJ1-1 | . | TRBV12-3/TRBV12-4 | . | TGTGCCAGCAGTTTTGGGGTCGGGCACAAGAACACTGAAGCTTTCTTT | CASSFGVGHKNTEAFF
TRBJ1-2 | . | TRBV25-1 | . | TGTGCCAGCAGACAGGGTTGGAACTATGGCTACACCTTC | CASRQGWNYGYTF
TRBJ1-2 | . | TRBV14 | . | TGTGCCAGCAGCCAAGTAGCTAACTATGACTACACCTTC | CASSQVANYDYTF
TRBJ1-6 | few | TRBV11-2 | . | TGTGCCAGCAGCTCCCCGGGGAGGGGCTCCTATAATTCACCCCTCCACTTT | CASSSPGRGSYNSPLHF
TRBJ1-5 | . | TRBV10-3 | . | TGTGCCACCAGTAGGCAGGACCTTAGCAATCAGCCCCAGCATTTT | CATSRQDLSNQPQHF
TRBJ2-1 | . | TRBV5-1 | . | TGCGCCAGCATTTTTAGGGGTGAGCAGTTCTTC | CASIFRGEQFF
TRBJ2-3 | few | TRBV10-3 | TRBD2 | TGTGCCATCAGTTTTGCCTCCCGGGGAGGGACAGATACGCAGTATTTT | CAISFASRGGTDTQYF
TRBJ1-5 | few | TRBV6-1 | . | TGTGCCAGCAGTGAAAACAGCTATAGCAATCAGCCCCAGCATTTT | CASSENSYSNQPQHF
TRBJ2-5 | . | TRBV28 | . | TGTGCCAGCAGTTCTAGTCGGGAGACCCAGTACTTC | CASSSSRETQYF
TRBJ2-4 | . | TRBV5-8 | . | TGTGCCAGCAGCACACTCCAGGCTCTAGCCAAAAACATTCAGTACTTC | CASSTLQALAKNIQYF
TRBJ1-2 | few | TRBV3-1 | . | TGTGCCAGCAGCCGTGGGACAAATGGCTACACCTTC | CASSRGTNGYTF
TRBJ1-5 | few | TRBV5-3 | . | TGTGCCAGAAGCCAGCCCTACAGGGATCGACACTCTTTTGCGAAGCCCCAGCATTTT | CARSQPYRDRHSFAKPQHF
TRBJ2-3 | few | TRBV7-2 | TRBD2 | TGTGCCAGCAGCTTGACTAGCTCCCCCTGGGATACGCAGTATTTT | CASSLTSSPWDTQYF
TRBJ2-5 | . | TRBV18 | . | TGTGCCAGCTCACTAATATTGGCTAGACATGCGGAGACCCAGTACTTC | CASSLILARHAETQYF
TRBJ1-4 | . | TRBV12-3/TRBV12-4 | . | TGTGCCAGCAGTTTATCGGGAGGGGAAAAACTGTTTTTT | CASSLSGGEKLFF
TRBJ2-4 | . | TRBV7-9 | . | TGTGCCAGCACCACAGGGTACAAAAACATTCAGTACTTC | CASTTGYKNIQYF
TRBJ2-1 | . | TRBV20-1 | TRBD2 | TGCAGTGCTAGAGTTGACGGGAGGGCCCGCGAGCAGTTCTTC | CSARVDGRAREQFF
TRBJ1-2 | few | TRBV7-8 | TRBD1 | TGTGCCAGCAGCTTAGGACAGGGGTATCGTGGCTACACCTTC | CASSLGQGYRGYTF
TRBJ1-2 | few | TRBV3-1 | . | TGTGCCAGCAGCGAAGGGGACTTCAGCTACACCTTC | CASSEGDFSYTF
TRBJ1-1 | . | TRBV5-5 | . | TGTGCCAGCAGCCCCGGGCGGACTGAAGCTTTCTTT | CASSPGRTEAFF
TRBJ1-5 | few | TRBV6-6 | . | TGTGCCAGTGCGGTAGGTCCGAATCAGCCCCAGCATTTT | CASAVGPNQPQHF
TRBJ1-5 | . | TRBV15 | . | TGTGCCACCACTACAGGGTATAGCAATCAGCCCCAGCATTTT | CATTTGYSNQPQHF
TRBJ2-4 | many | TRBV5-1 | . | TGCGCCAGCAGCCAAGGTCTTGTAACGGAAGAAGCTCAGTACTTC | CASSQGLVTEEAQYF
TRBJ2-2 | . | TRBV10-3 | . | TGTGCCACCACGGGGCATGAGGGCGGGGAGCTGTTTTTT | CATTGHEGGELFF
TRBJ2-1 | few | TRBV2 | . | TGTGCCAGCAGTGAACGGCTCAATGAGCAGTTCTTC | CASSERLNEQFF
TRBJ1-5 | few | TRBV18 | . | TGTGCCAGCTCGCCGTCCAGCAATCAGCCCCAGCATTTT | CASSPSSNQPQHF
TRBJ1-1 | few | TRBV2 | . | TGTGCCAGCAGTGACGACAAGGCAACCTGGAACACTGAAGCTTTCTTT | CASSDDKATWNTEAFF
TRBJ1-3 | . | TRBV29-1 | TRBD1 | TGCAGCGTTGCACAGGGGTCTGGAAACACCATATATTTT | CSVAQGSGNTIYF
TRBJ1-2 | . | TRBV18 | . | TGTGCCAGCTCACCCAGTCCAGTAGGCTATGGCTACACCTTC | CASSPSPVGYGYTF
TRBJ2-7 | . | TRBV7-2 | . | TGTGCCAGCAGCAACCGCTACGAGCAGTACTTC | CASSNRYEQYF
TRBJ2-2 | few | TRBV20-1 | . | TGCAGTGCTAGAAGAGACCATAACACCGGGGAGCTGTTTTTT | CSARRDHNTGELFF
TRBJ2-5 | few | TRBV9 | . | TGTGCCAGCAGCGTAGGGGTGGGGCAAGAGACCCAGTACTTC | CASSVGVGQETQYF